Below, one T cell receptor beta chain is given with its context. This specimen belongs to a study of pediatric ulcerative colitis. Repertoires were generated with immunoSEQ multiplex PCR, while TCRdb's copy carries only in-frame clones and drops some. The sample shows tens of thousands of clones, around three quarters of them seen only once. Rectal tissue came from one to two pinch biopsies taken at colonoscopy. Germline V gene sequence: CDR1 SGHDT, CDR2 YYEEEE. Deletions cut 3 bases from V and 1 base from J, with 2 bases between. The CDR3 totals 11 residues. The clonotype was recovered from a boy younger than 18 with moderate ulcerative colitis. This sequence joins TRBV5-6 and TRBJ2-7, with D unclear. The sample comprised gut tissue. The CDR3 sequence is CASSSSYEQYF. The CDR3 nucleotides are TGTGCCAGCAGCTCGTCCTACGAGCAGTACTTC.